This T cell receptor beta chain is drawn from a study of cytomegalovirus exposure and HLA in healthy donors. Study results and limitations: An assumption of roughly uniform sequencing depth across donors underlay the presence/absence analyses.

A remark on this clone: Its target is unknown.

The CDR3 has 16 residues. V lost 2 bases to trimming and J lost 3 bases; unmatched junction nucleotides: 10. Per the germline V gene, CDR1 is SGHDT and CDR2 is YYEEEE. The PCR contained 60 Vbeta and 13 Jbeta primers. TCRdb's table, derived via immunoSEQ multiplex PCR, lists solely in-frame clones and lacks some. The sample holds 170,000 or so clones, over 70% seen once. The TCR was taken from a woman aged 50 to 60 in good health and CMV-seropositive. J is TRBJ1-2 and V is TRBV5-6; 7 nucleotides agree with TRBD1. The sequenced sample consisted of PBMCs. The CDR3 protein is CASSLPDRAPYYGYTF. In nucleotides, the CDR3 is TGTGCCAGCAGCTTACCCGACAGGGCCCCTTACTATGGCTACACCTTC.